This T cell receptor (beta chain) stems from a study of shared clonotypes between healthy human individuals (TCRdb year 2020). General notes on the study: The cohort comprised a couple of women and three men aged 18 to 49 years. The study deeply sequenced blood TCR repertoires of about five healthy adults to estimate repertoire size and the extent of clonotype sharing between individuals. Leukapheresis yielded between about 0.94 and 8.9 billion PBMCs per donor. Per donor, three plates each were used for CD4 naive and CD4 memory, two for CD8 naive, and one for CD8 memory. Different laboratories and diverse techniques were used to prepare libraries and sequence TCR repertoires, to increase sequencing depth and limit assay-specific biases. Overall results and qualifications from the work: Naive subsets generally had larger estimated clonotype richness than memory subsets did. Sampling was limited to blood, and TCR repertoires in tissue likely differ from TCR repertoires in blood. Around 5% of naive CD4, 3.5% of naive CD8, around 2.3% of memory CD4, and approximately 0.4% of memory CD8 clonotypes were shared across several donors. Clonotypes shared by all four sorted-subset donors showed higher generation probabilities than non-shared clonotypes. Incomplete sequencing was indicated by rarefaction of sorted-subset datasets, despite the large sequencing depth. Pairwise subsampling indicated that sequencing depth was expected to affect the degree of clonotype sharing among donors. Because the study included only a small number of donors, the genetic and exposure-history diversity represented was limited.

Using the deep immunoSEQ assay, multiplex PCR amplified TCR CDR3 regions from genomic DNA. Extracted genomic DNA from each cell subset was spread evenly across all wells of several immunoSEQ 96-well plates, with each plate serving as a replicate. Each replicate PCR for sorted subsets received 200 ng genomic DNA, equal to around 32,000 T cell genomes. Purified libraries were measured with a Qubit 3.0 fluorometer, size-checked on a Bioanalyzer 2100, and measured again with the KAPA Library Quantification kit. Every immunoSEQ 96-well plate was sequenced on a separate single-read 150-cycle Illumina NextSeq 550 flow cell. On the authors' methods: Because the immunoSEQ output held only junctional sequences and lacked quality scores, the filtering could not match the filtering applied to full-length reads. Sequences were annotated with PyIR, a Python wrapper for IgBLAST v1.9, and V/J genes and CDR3 were assigned using IMGT germline references. Reads were removed for weak V/J assignments (E-value above 1e-6), missing CDR3, stop codons, out-of-frame junctions, or ambiguous translated residues. V3J clonotypes were defined as sequences sharing the same inferred V gene, J gene, and CDR3 amino acid sequence. Percentage overlap between repertoires was computed as shared unique clonotypes divided by the size of the smaller repertoire. Repertoire richness was assessed with RTK rarefaction, the Chao1 estimator, and Recon v2.1 estimates of unobserved clonotypes. Generation probabilities were computed with OLGA for all TCRbeta clonotypes obtained by the gDNA method from four donors. The source is immuneACCESS, and TCRdb retained only in-frame sequences with V and J called. Part of the clones is not carried over; for the studies checked, unresolved V genes explain less than half of this, and the remainder is unexplained. The DNA gave D and trimming, while V, J and clone size come from that table. The sample records some 2,500,000 clones, roughly 90% of which are singletons. The top ten clonotypes cover around 0.35% of the sample.

The V end loses 3 bases and the J end loses 5 bases, and a stretch of 8 bases separates them. The CDR3 numbers 13 residues from cysteine through phenylalanine. Just the 39-base CDR3 DNA is kept, in frame starting at base 1. The germline V gene (reference sequence) yields LNHDA for CDR1 and SQIVND for CDR2. The donors were healthy, HIV-negative adults who had no recently reported acute infections or vaccinations. Every donor was a Caucasian adult residing in Nashville, Tennessee, USA. CD4+ T cells were enriched by magnetic negative selection; naive cells were then positively selected on CD45RA, and the negative fraction formed the memory subset. After blood collection by leukapheresis, PBMCs were isolated using Ficoll-Histopaque density gradient centrifugation and then cryopreserved in the vapor phase of liquid nitrogen. Analytical flow cytometry was used to check the purity and quantity of each magnetically sorted T cell population. From each sorted fraction, genomic DNA was isolated and quantified by UV absorbance on a Nanodrop 2000c.

Comment on this clone: What this receptor recognizes is not known. Qualities for individual bases were not recorded, and no much larger clone is one base off.

The source is a man aged 18 to 29 in good health. Some clones in this sample may be carry-over from other donors' samples. The sequencing sample was made of naive CD4+ T cells from PBMCs. What the cell subset or site label conveys for this sample: CD45RA+ positively selected. The chain links TRBV19 with TRBJ1-5; the D gene cannot be resolved reliably. The CDR3 is CASSIWGDQPQHF. The DNA sequence is TGTGCCAGTAGTATTTGGGGAGATCAGCCCCAGCATTTT. Full variable domain (CDR3 extended with the reference TRBV19 and TRBJ1-5 proteins): DGGITQSPKYLFRKEGQNVTLSCEQNLNHDAMYWYRQDPGQGLRLIYYSQIVNDFQKGDIAEGYSVSREKKESFPLTVTSAQKNPTAFYLCASSIWGDQPQHFGDGTRLSIL.